This TCR beta chain emerged from a study of beta chain features in type 1 diabetes. Points from the study as a whole: Type 1 diabetes patients had TCRB CDR3s that were shorter (moderately but significantly so) in all four CD4+ subsets. Within patients, naive, central memory and Treg TCRB repertoires seemed more similar than within healthy donors. For type 1 diabetes patients, VDJ junctions showed fewer insertions and more deletions.

Expressed TCRB transcripts got sequenced, as all isolated RNA was reverse transcribed. Here immunoSEQ multiplex PCR was the method, and the copy in TCRdb shows in-frame clones only, minus some. The table shows 680,000 or so clones, with under 15% occurring only once. V shed 5 bases and J shed 0 bases, with 10 bases lying between them. CDR3 length: 14 amino acids. CDR1 and CDR2 from the germline V gene are GTSNPN and SVGIG (reference sequence). A sort by CD45RO/CCR7/CD25/CD127/CD95/CD27 yielded CD4+ naive, central memory, regulatory and stem cell-like memory cells. Purity exceeding 98% was reached by all sorted populations. This clone was found a few times. Its antigen remains unidentified.

Sequenced input: naive CD4+ T cells from blood. V gene TRBV30 combines with J gene TRBJ1-4; D unresolved. This receptor was obtained from a man aged 18 to 30 with type 1 diabetes. The DNA for the CDR3 is TGTGCCTGGGGGTCCGGAACAACTAATGAAAAACTGTTTTTT. Translation: CAWGSGTTNEKLFF.